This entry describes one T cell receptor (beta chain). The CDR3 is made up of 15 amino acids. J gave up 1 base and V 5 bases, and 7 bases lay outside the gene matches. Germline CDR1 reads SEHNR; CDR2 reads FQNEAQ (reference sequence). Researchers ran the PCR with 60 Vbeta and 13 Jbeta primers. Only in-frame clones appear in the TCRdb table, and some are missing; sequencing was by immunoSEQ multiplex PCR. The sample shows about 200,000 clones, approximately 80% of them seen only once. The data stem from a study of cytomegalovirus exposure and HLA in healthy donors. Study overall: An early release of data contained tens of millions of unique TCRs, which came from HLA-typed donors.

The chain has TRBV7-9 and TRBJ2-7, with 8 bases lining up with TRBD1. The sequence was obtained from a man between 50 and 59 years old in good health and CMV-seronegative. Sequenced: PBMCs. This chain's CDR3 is CASSPGQALSYEQYF. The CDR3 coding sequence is TGTGCCAGCAGCCCGGGACAGGCCCTTTCCTACGAGCAGTACTTC.